Sequencing of this TCR beta chain was carried out in a study of blood T cell repertoires in COVID-19. Original handling: Reference gene primer amplification gave estimated nucleated cell counts. Clones were read by immunoSEQ multiplex PCR, and TCRdb kept only the in-frame ones, dropping some. Clone size and V and J calls were adopted from that table, with D and trimming inferred from the DNA. Here the sample spans 490,000 or so clones, roughly 90% being singletons. The germline V and J ends were trimmed by 5 bases and 9 bases, with 11 bases remaining between them. The CDR3 contains 12 residues. Germline V gene data show CDR1 as SGHTA and CDR2 as FQGNSA. Residents of 24 US areas, aged about 18 to 95 years, made up the participants. Before being deemed recovered, Cohort 3 donors had two negative PCRs, clearance, or symptom resolution. This clone was detected a few times.

The sequence derives from a woman aged 40 to 49 who had recovered from COVID-19. This chain connects TRBV7-2 to TRBJ2-1; D gene uncertain. Sequences were obtained from PBMCs or T cells enriched from blood (not recorded which). CDR3 DNA: TGTGCCAGCAGCAGCTTAAAGATTGAGCAGTTCTTC. Protein: CASSSLKIEQFF.